Each of the 32 T cell receptor beta chains below was sequenced from the same sample in a study of cytomegalovirus exposure and HLA in healthy donors. The PCR ran on 60 Vbeta and 13 Jbeta primers. Some clones are missing from TCRdb's copy, which holds only in-frame ones; the method was immunoSEQ multiplex PCR. The table has about 170,000 clones, around 74% seen once. Sequencing was carried out using PBMCs. Source of these receptors: a female donor in good health and CMV-seronegative.

This CDR3 is CASSPRTGTDTQYF. Written as DNA, the CDR3 is TGTGCCAGCTCACCGAGGACAGGCACAGATACGCAGTATTTT. The chain joins TRBV18 to TRBJ2-3; perhaps TRBD1 as D (6 bases). CDR3 length: 14 residues. Germline V gene data show CDR1 as KGHSH and CDR2 as LQKENI. Trimming shortened V by 3 bases and J by 1 base, and 8 bases separated the two germline ends.

The chain links TRBV11-2 to TRBJ1-6; 9 nucleotides agree with TRBD1. The CDR3 has 15 residues. The V gene's germline CDR1 is SGHAT and CDR2 FQNNGV. Unmatched junction bases numbered 2, after V lost 1 base and J lost 7 bases. CDR3 nucleotides: TGTGCCAGCAGCTTAGGGGGACAGGGAAATTCACCCCTCCACTTT. Encoded protein: CASSLGGQGNSPLHF.

This clone was detected only a few times. The chain has TRBV7-3 and TRBJ1-1; no clear D. Trimming pared 0 bases from V and 3 bases from J, leaving 5 bases between. The CDR3 has 13 residues. CDR1 and CDR2 (germline): SGHTA, FQGTGA. The CDR3 protein is CASSLTYHTEAFF. CDR3 sequence (DNA): TGTGCCAGCAGCTTAACGTATCACACTGAAGCTTTCTTT.

This chain connects TRBV27 to TRBJ2-7; perhaps TRBD2 as D (5 bases). Trimming removed 5 bases from V and 6 bases from J, with 17 bases in between. This CDR3 is 14 amino acids long. Germline CDR1 reads MNHEY; CDR2 reads SMNVEV (reference sequence). The CDR3 DNA follows: TGTGCCAGCAGTCCCTTTGTAGGAGGACGCGAGCAGTACTTC. Translation: CASSPFVGGREQYF.

V gene TRBV19 combines with J gene TRBJ1-3; 8 nucleotides align to TRBD1. The V and J ends lost 9 bases and 5 bases, in that order; junction bases with no gene match: 3. Per the germline V gene, CDR1 is LNHDA and CDR2 is SQIVND (reference sequence). The CDR3 is 12 amino acids. The DNA of the CDR3 is TGTGCCAGCGGACAGGGACGAAACACCATATATTTT. Its translation: CASGQGRNTIYF.

The chain carries TRBV30 and TRBJ1-2, with D unclear. In germline, CDR1 is GTSNPN, CDR2 SVGIG (reference sequence). The CDR3 totals 14 residues. The germline V and J ends were trimmed by 0 bases and 6 bases, with 14 bases remaining between them. CDR3 amino acids: CAWSVTQVRHGYTF. As DNA, the CDR3 is TGTGCCTGGAGTGTTACTCAGGTTAGACATGGCTACACCTTC.

This clone appeared a single time. The chain links TRBV6-5 to TRBJ1-5; the D is unclear. The CDR3 length is 12 residues. Germline CDR1 is MNHEY and CDR2 is SVGAGI. V gave up 8 bases and J gave up 6 bases, with 11 bases separating them. CDR3 DNA sequence: TGTGCCAGCGGGCCGCGGGGTCAGCCCCAGCATTTT. Its protein is CASGPRGQPQHF.

V usage is TRBV5-4 and J usage is TRBJ2-5; 7 bases agree with TRBD2. The CDR3 length is 15 residues. Per the germline V gene, CDR1 is SGHNT and CDR2 is YYREEE (reference sequence). Germline trimming cut 4 bases from V and 4 bases from J; bases unmatched to any gene: 10. Here the CDR3 DNA reads TGTGCCAGCAGCATCCGGGACTATGGAGGAGAGACCCAGTACTTC. As protein: CASSIRDYGGETQYF.

This chain links TRBV30 with TRBJ2-5; the match to TRBD2 covers 10 bases. This CDR3 contains 16 residues. Trimming cost V 0 bases and J 5 bases; bases outside gene matches: 9. CDR1 and CDR2 from the germline V gene are GTSNPN and SVGIG (reference sequence). The CDR3 region has the DNA TGTGCCTGGAGTGTAGGTCTGCTAGCGGGGGATGAGACCCAGTACTTC. Translation: CAWSVGLLAGDETQYF.

The rearrangement links TRBV11-1 to TRBJ2-7, with 7 nucleotides matching TRBD2. Germline assignment: CDR1 SGHAT and CDR2 FQDESV (reference sequence). J lost 5 bases, V lost 1 base, and 8 bases had no gene match. This CDR3 has 15 residues. CDR3 DNA sequence: TGTGCCAGCAGCTTAGAGGGCGGGAGAATAAACGAGCAGTACTTC. Its protein product is CASSLEGGRINEQYF.

The table lists this clone with a count of one. This chain joins TRBV2 and TRBJ1-5; the D gene is possibly TRBD1 (6 bases). Trimming cost V 3 bases and J 5 bases, with 8 bases left between them. The CDR3 extends over 13 amino acids. CDR1 is SNHLY and CDR2 is FYNNEI in the germline V gene. The CDR3 here is CASSEDRYQPQHF. The CDR3 DNA reads TGTGCCAGCAGTGAGGACAGATATCAGCCCCAGCATTTT. The full variable domain, completed using reference TRBV2 and TRBJ1-5, is EPEVTQTPSHQVTQMGQEVILRCVPISNHLYFYWYRQILGQKVEFLVSFYNNEISEKSEIFDDQFSVERPDGSNFTLKIRSTKLEDSAMYFCASSEDRYQPQHFGDGTRLSIL.

The J gene is TRBJ2-1, the V gene TRBV2, with 8 bases that match TRBD1. The CDR3 extends over 14 amino acids. The J segment lost 14 bases and the V segment lost 1 base, leaving 10 bases of the junction unmatched. Germline values: CDR1 SNHLY, CDR2 FYNNEI. The CDR3 loop reads CASSEVGVTGEEFF. The CDR3 nucleotides read TGTGCCAGCAGTGAAGTGGGGGTGACAGGGGAGGAGTTCTTC.

The chain couples TRBV23-1 to TRBJ1-5, with 9 bases identical to TRBD1. TRBV23-1 is identified as an open reading frame with a role that is uncertain. The CDR3 extends over 16 amino acids. V shed 1 base and J 6 bases; nucleotides not matched to a gene: 7. CDR3 sequence: CASSQCRDRDAQPQHF. In DNA, the CDR3 is TGCGCCAGCAGTCAATGCCGGGACAGGGACGCTCAGCCCCAGCATTTT.

The rearrangement links TRBV4-1 to TRBJ1-2, with D possibly TRBD1 on 6 matching bases. This CDR3 comprises 15 residues. The V end lost 7 bases, the J end lost 2 bases, and 17 bases lay between the germline ends. Germline lookup yields CDR1 MGHRA and CDR2 YSYEKL. The CDR3: CASTYSDRTNYGYTF. CDR3 DNA: TGCGCCAGCACTTACTCAGACAGGACCAACTATGGCTACACCTTC.

This sequence joins TRBV7-9 and TRBJ1-1, with 9 bases identical to TRBD1. Per germline, CDR1 SEHNR and CDR2 FQNEAQ (reference sequence). V shed 5 bases and J 8 bases; nucleotides not matched to a gene: 3. This CDR3 comprises 12 residues. In nucleotides, the CDR3 is TGTGCCAGCAGCGTGGACAGGGGCGAAGCTTTCTTT. Translating gives CASSVDRGEAFF.

Only one count was recorded for this clone. V and J are TRBV6-1 and TRBJ1-5; weak D call: TRBD1 (6 bases). CDR1 and CDR2 from the germline V gene are MNHNS and SASEGT. The CDR3 spans 13 residues. V shed 11 bases and J shed 5 bases, with 16 bases lying between them. The CDR3 nucleotides read TGTGCCGGACGGAGTAACAGGGATCAGCCCCAGCATTTT. Translating gives CAGRSNRDQPQHF.

J is TRBJ1-3 and V is TRBV14, with 10 bases matching TRBD1. There are 18 residues in the CDR3. CDR1 SGHDN and CDR2 FVKESK come from the germline V gene. Unmatched junction bases numbered 14, after V lost 4 bases and J lost 5 bases. The CDR3 spells CASSLTPTGGLYRNTIYF. The CDR3 nucleotides are TGTGCCAGCAGCCTGACCCCGACAGGGGGCTTGTATAGAAACACCATATATTTT.

J is TRBJ1-6 and V is TRBV7-9; 8 positions agree with TRBD1. V shed 4 bases, J shed 7 bases, and the junction held 6 bases outside the gene matches. The CDR3 totals 15 residues. From germline, CDR1 is SEHNR and CDR2 FQNEAQ (reference sequence). CDR3 in amino acids: CASSSPQGANSPLHF. CDR3 coding DNA: TGTGCCAGCAGCTCCCCGCAGGGGGCCAATTCACCCCTCCACTTT.

The rearrangement uses TRBV6-1 and TRBJ1-2, with 10 positions matching TRBD1. Germline V gene lookup returns CDR1 MNHNS and CDR2 SASEGT. Trimming at V came to 3 bases and at J to 6 bases, leaving 16 bases not matched to a gene. CDR3 length equals 18 residues. Written as DNA, the CDR3 is TGTGCCAGCAGTGATCGAGGCGGGGGACAGGGGCCCCTGGATGGCTACACCTTC. Translating it yields CASSDRGGGQGPLDGYTF.

The V gene is TRBV2, the J gene TRBJ1-2, with TRBD1 as a possible D gene (5 bases). Trimming left V 7 bases short and J 1 base short, with 10 bases between. The V gene's germline CDR1 is SNHLY and CDR2 FYNNEI. The CDR3 has 13 amino acids. The DNA of the CDR3 is TGTGCCAGCACGGGACTCGATAACTATGGCTACACCTTC. Protein sequence: CASTGLDNYGYTF.

The chain is built from TRBV6-1 and TRBJ1-4; 9 bases line up with TRBD1. This CDR3 is 12 amino acids long. Germline values: CDR1 MNHNS, CDR2 SASEGT. V lost 5 bases and J lost 17; bases outside the gene matches: 9. This CDR3 is CASSFHGTGIFF. The CDR3 DNA sequence: TGTGCCAGCAGTTTCCACGGGACAGGGATCTTTTTT.

The gene calls are TRBV29-1 and TRBJ2-5, with TRBD1 as a possible D gene (7 bases). CDR3 length: 14 residues. Germline values: CDR1 SQVTM, CDR2 ANQGSEA. V was shortened by 6 bases and J by 5 bases, with 19 bases between the two germline ends. CDR3 DNA sequence: TGCAGCGTGGGCCAGGGGGGATTTGGCGAGACCCAGTACTTC. This codes for CSVGQGGFGETQYF.

The rearrangement uses TRBV14 and TRBJ2-7; TRBD1 matches at 12 bases. V dropped 3 bases and J dropped 5; count of bases not matched to a gene: 8. Germline CDR1 SGHDN, CDR2 FVKESK. CDR3 length: 16 amino acids. The CDR3 DNA follows: TGTGCCAGCAGCCAGGTCCCGGGACAGGGGGCGAACGAGCAGTACTTC. Residues: CASSQVPGQGANEQYF.

The chain combines TRBV2 with TRBJ1-3, with TRBD1 matching 7 bases. Germline values: CDR1 SNHLY, CDR2 FYNNEI. The CDR3 extends over 14 amino acids. V gave up 8 bases and J gave up 4 bases; unmatched junction bases: 8. Written as DNA, the CDR3 is TGTGCCAGCGTGTGGAGGGGGCAAGGAAACACCATATATTTT. This encodes CASVWRGQGNTIYF.

This chain uses TRBV6-5 with TRBJ2-7; perhaps TRBD1 as D (5 bases). The V and J ends lost 5 bases and 5 bases respectively, with 13 bases between them. This CDR3 is 13 amino acids long. Germline V gives CDR1 MNHEY, CDR2 SVGAGI. In nucleotides, the CDR3 is TGTGCCAGCAGTCGACACCCCAGGGACGAGCAGTACTTC. Residues: CASSRHPRDEQYF.

This clone was recorded a few times. The chain employs TRBV19 and TRBJ1-5; 7 nucleotides line up with TRBD1. With V trimmed by 5 bases and J by 6 bases, 4 bases remained unmatched. This CDR3 is 13 amino acids long. Germline V lookup: CDR1 LNHDA, CDR2 SQIVND (reference sequence). The CDR3 here is CASSATGAQPQHF. CDR3 nucleotides: TGTGCCAGTAGTGCAACAGGGGCTCAGCCCCAGCATTTT.

The CDR3 DNA is TGTGCCAGCAGCACCAGGGGGCAGGGGGCGTCAGGAGATACGCAGTATTTT. It codes for CASSTRGQGASGDTQYF. The V and J genes are TRBV7-6 and TRBJ2-3; 8 positions agree with TRBD1. The CDR3 covers 17 residues. The V gene end was trimmed by 5 bases and the J gene end by 5 bases; junction bases not matched to a gene: 15. Germline values: CDR1 SGHVS, CDR2 FNYEAQ. Looking up the rest from reference TRBV7-6 and TRBJ2-3 gives the full variable domain: GAGVSQSPRYKVTKRGQDVALRCDPISGHVSLYWYRQALGQGPEFLTYFNYEAQQDKSGLPNDRFSAERPEGSISTLTIQRTEQRDSAMYRCASSTRGQGASGDTQYFGPGTRLTVL.

The chain has TRBV5-1 and TRBJ1-1, with 8 bases matching TRBD1. The CDR3 consists of 17 residues. Per germline, CDR1 SGHRS and CDR2 YFSETQ. V shed 4 bases and J 4 bases; nucleotides not matched to a gene: 15. The DNA of the CDR3 is TGCGCCAGCAGCGAACCCGACAGGGGCCGGAGAGGCACTGAAGCTTTCTTT. As protein: CASSEPDRGRRGTEAFF.

The chain employs TRBV12-5 and TRBJ1-2; tentatively, D is TRBD1 (6 bases). The ends were cut back, 8 bases at V and 4 bases at J, with 14 bases in the middle. The CDR3 is made up of 13 amino acids. Per germline, CDR1 LGHNT and CDR2 FRNRAP. CDR3 DNA: TGTGCTAGTTTAGGACAGCCCCGCTATGGCTACACCTTC. Translating gives CASLGQPRYGYTF.

V gene TRBV30 combines with J gene TRBJ2-3, with 9 bases lining up with TRBD2. This CDR3 has 16 amino acids. The V gene's germline CDR1 is GTSNPN and CDR2 SVGIG (reference sequence). V lost 1 base to trimming and J lost 2 bases; unmatched junction nucleotides: 7. The CDR3 reads CAWSDGLASLTDTQYF. The CDR3, as DNA: TGTGCCTGGAGTGACGGACTAGCGAGTCTCACAGATACGCAGTATTTT.

CDR3: CASSLDSVADTQYF. In DNA, the CDR3 is TGTGCCAGCAGCTTAGATAGTGTTGCAGATACGCAGTATTTT. This chain uses TRBV11-2 with TRBJ2-3; unclear D gene. Trimming pared 0 bases from V and 4 bases from J, leaving 8 bases between. Germline V gene data show CDR1 as SGHAT and CDR2 as FQNNGV. The CDR3 is 14 amino acids. The full variable domain, in which reference TRBV11-2 and TRBJ2-3 provide the parts outside the CDR3, is EAGVAQSPRYKIIEKRQSVAFWCNPISGHATLYWYQQILGQGPKLLIQFQNNGVVDDSQLPKDRFSAERLKGVDSTLKIQPAKLEDSAVYLCASSLDSVADTQYFGPGTRLTVL.

This rearrangement joins TRBV11-2 to TRBJ1-1; 8 nucleotides agree with TRBD1. The V gene end was trimmed by 3 bases and the J gene end by 3 bases; junction bases not matched to a gene: 0. Germline CDR1 SGHAT, CDR2 FQNNGV. This CDR3 region has 13 residues. The chain's CDR3 is CASSLTGDTEAFF. The CDR3 DNA sequence: TGTGCCAGCAGCTTGACAGGGGACACTGAAGCTTTCTTT.